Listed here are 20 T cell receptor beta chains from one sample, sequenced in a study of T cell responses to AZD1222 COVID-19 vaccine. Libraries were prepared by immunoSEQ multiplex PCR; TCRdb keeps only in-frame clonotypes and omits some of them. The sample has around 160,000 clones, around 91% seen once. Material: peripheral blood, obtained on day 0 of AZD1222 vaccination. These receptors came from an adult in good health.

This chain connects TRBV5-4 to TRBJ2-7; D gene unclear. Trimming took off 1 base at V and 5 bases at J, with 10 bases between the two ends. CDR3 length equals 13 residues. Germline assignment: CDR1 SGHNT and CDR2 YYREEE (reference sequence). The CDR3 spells CASSLPLGDEQYF. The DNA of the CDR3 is TGTGCCAGCAGCTTGCCCCTAGGCGACGAGCAGTACTTC. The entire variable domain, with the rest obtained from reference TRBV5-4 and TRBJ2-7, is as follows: ETGVTQSPTHLIKTRGQQVTLRCSSQSGHNTVSWYQQALGQGPQFIFQYYREEENGRGNFPPRFSGLQFPNYSSELNVNALELDDSALYLCASSLPLGDEQYFGPGTRLTVT.

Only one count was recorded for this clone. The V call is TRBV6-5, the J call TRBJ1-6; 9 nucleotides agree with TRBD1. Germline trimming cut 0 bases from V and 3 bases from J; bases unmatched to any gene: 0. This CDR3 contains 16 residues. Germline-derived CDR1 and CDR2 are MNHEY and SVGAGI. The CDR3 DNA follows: TGTGCCAGCAGTTACTCGGACAGGGGCTATAATTCACCCCTCCACTTT. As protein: CASSYSDRGYNSPLHF.

This chain's CDR3 is CASSSPDRTNEKLFF. CDR3 coding DNA: TGTGCCAGCAGCTCTCCCGACAGAACTAATGAAAAACTGTTTTTT. The rearrangement links TRBV6-5 to TRBJ1-4; possibly TRBD1 for D (5 bases). CDR1 and CDR2 from the germline V gene are MNHEY and SVGAGI. The CDR3 is 15 amino acids. V lost 6 bases to trimming and J lost 1 base, with 12 bases between them.

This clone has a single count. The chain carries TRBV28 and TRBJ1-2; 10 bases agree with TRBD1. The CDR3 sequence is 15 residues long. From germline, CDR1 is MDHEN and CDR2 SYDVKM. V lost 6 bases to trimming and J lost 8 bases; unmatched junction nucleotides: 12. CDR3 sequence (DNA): TGTGCCAGCAGCTACCAGGGACAGGGGAATTTGGGCTACACCTTC. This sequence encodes CASSYQGQGNLGYTF.

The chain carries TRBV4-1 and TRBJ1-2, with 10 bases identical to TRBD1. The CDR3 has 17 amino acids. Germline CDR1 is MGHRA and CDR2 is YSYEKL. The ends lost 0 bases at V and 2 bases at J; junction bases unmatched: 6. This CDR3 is CASSQEAGQGVNYGYTF. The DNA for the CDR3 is TGCGCCAGCAGCCAAGAGGCAGGACAGGGGGTGAACTATGGCTACACCTTC.

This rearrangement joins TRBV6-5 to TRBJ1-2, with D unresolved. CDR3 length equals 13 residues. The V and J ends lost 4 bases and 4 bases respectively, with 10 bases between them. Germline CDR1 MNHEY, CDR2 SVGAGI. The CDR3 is CASSSPWGYGYTF. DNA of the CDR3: TGTGCCAGCAGTTCTCCCTGGGGCTATGGCTACACCTTC.

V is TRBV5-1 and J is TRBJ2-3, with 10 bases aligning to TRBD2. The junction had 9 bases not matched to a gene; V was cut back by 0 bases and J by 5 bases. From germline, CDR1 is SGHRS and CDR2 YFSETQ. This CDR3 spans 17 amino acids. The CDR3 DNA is TGCGCCAGCAGCTTGGCCCCTAGCGGGAGAGGTATAGATACGCAGTATTTT. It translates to CASSLAPSGRGIDTQYF.

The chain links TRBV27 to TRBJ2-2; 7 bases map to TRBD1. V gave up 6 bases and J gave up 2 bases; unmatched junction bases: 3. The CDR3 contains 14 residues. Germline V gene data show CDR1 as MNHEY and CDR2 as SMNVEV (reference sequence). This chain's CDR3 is CASRRTGNTGELFF. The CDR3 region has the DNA TGTGCCAGCAGGCGGACAGGAAACACCGGGGAGCTGTTTTTT.

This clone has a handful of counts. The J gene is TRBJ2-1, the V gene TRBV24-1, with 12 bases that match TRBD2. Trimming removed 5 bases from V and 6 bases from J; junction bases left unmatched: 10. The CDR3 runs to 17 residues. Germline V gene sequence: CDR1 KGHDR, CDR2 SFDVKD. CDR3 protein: CATSVFSSSGRANEQFF. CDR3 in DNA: TGTGCCACCAGTGTCTTTTCTTCTAGCGGGAGGGCCAATGAGCAGTTCTTC.

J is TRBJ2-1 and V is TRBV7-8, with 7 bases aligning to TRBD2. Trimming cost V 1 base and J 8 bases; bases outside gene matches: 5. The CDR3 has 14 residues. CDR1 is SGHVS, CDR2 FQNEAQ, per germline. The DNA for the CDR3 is TGTGCCAGCAGCTTAGGGCGGGGGAGCGATGAGCAGTTCTTC. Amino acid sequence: CASSLGRGSDEQFF.

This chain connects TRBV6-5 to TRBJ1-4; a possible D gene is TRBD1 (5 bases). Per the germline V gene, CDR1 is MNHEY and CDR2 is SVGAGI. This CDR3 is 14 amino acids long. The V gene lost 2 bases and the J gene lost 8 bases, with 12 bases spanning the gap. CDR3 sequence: CASSYGQGLEKLFF. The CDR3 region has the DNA TGTGCCAGCAGTTACGGCCAGGGCCTGGAAAAACTGTTTTTT.

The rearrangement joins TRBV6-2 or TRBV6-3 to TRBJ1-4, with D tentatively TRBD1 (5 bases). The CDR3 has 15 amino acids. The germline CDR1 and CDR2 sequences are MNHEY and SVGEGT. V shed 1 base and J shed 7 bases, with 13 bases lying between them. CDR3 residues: CASSYFGGSGEKLFF. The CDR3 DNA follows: TGTGCCAGCAGTTACTTTGGGGGTTCAGGTGAAAAACTGTTTTTT.

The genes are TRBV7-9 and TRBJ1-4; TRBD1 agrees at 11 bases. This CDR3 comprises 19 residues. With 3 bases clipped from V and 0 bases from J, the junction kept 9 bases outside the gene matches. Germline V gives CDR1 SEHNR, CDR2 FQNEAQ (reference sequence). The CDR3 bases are TGTGCCAGCAGCTTGTGGACAGGGGGCGTACCGGCAACTAATGAAAAACTGTTTTTT. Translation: CASSLWTGGVPATNEKLFF.

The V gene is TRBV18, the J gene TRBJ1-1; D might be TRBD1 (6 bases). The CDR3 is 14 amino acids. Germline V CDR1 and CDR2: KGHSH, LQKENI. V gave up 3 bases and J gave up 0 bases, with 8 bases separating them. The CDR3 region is CASSPTGMNTEAFF. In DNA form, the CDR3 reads TGTGCCAGCTCACCGACAGGTATGAACACTGAAGCTTTCTTT.

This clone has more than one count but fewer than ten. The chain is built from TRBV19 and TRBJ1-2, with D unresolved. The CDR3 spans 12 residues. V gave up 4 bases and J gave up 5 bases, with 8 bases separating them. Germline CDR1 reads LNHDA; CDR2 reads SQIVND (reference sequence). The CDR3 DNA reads TGTGCCAGTAGTACAAGACCTTATGGCTACACCTTC. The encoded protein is CASSTRPYGYTF.

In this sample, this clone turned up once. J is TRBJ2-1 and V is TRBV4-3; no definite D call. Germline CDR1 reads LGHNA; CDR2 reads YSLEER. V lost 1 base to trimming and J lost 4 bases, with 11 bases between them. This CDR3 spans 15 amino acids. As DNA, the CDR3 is TGCGCCAGCAGCCAAGGAGTGGACGGGTACAATGAGCAGTTCTTC. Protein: CASSQGVDGYNEQFF.

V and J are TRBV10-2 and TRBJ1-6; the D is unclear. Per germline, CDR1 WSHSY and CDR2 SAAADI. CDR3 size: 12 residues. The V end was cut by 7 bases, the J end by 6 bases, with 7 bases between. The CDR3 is CASMRPNSPLHF. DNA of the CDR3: TGCGCCAGCATGAGGCCTAATTCACCCCTCCACTTT.

In DNA form, the CDR3 reads TGTGCCAGCAGCTTTAACACAGATACGCAGTATTTT. Its translation is CASSFNTDTQYF. The chain uses TRBV11-3 and TRBJ2-3; D is unresolved. The CDR3 totals 12 residues. Trimming removed 3 bases at V and 2 bases at J, with 3 bases between. CDR1 SGHNT and CDR2 YENEEA come from the germline V gene.

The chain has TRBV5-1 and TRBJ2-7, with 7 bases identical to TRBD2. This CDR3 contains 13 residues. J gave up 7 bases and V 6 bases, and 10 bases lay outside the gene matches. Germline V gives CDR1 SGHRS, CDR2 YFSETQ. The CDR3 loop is CASTPIGGGEQYF. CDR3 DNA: TGCGCCAGCACGCCTATTGGGGGGGGAGAGCAGTACTTC.

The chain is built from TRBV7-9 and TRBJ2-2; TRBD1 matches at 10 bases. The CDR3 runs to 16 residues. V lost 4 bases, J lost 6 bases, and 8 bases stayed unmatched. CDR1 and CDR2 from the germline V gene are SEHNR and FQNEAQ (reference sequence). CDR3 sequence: CASSSGDRGNAGELFF. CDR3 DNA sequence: TGTGCCAGCAGCTCGGGGGACAGGGGTAACGCCGGGGAGCTGTTTTTT.